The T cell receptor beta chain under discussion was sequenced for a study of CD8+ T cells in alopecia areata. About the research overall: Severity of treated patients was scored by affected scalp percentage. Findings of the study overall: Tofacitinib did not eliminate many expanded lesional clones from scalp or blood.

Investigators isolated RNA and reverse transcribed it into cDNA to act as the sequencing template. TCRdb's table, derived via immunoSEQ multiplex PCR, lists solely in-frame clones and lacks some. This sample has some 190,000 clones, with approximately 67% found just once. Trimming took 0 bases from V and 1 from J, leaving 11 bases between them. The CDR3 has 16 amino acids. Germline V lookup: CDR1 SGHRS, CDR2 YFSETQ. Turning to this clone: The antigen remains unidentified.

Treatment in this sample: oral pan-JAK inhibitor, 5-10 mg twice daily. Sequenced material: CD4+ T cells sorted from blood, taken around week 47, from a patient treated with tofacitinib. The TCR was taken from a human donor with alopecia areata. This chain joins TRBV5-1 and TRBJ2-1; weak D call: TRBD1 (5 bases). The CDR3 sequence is CASSLAGLISYNEQFF. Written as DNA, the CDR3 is TGCGCCAGCAGCTTGGCAGGGTTGATATCCTACAATGAGCAGTTCTTC.